The 9 T cell receptor beta chains listed next were all sequenced from one sample in a study of blood T cell repertoires in COVID-19. Profiled with immunoSEQ multiplex PCR; TCRdb holds only in-frame clones, not every one. This sample has about 120,000 clones, with roughly 83% found just once. Sequencing was performed on peripheral blood. The receptors were sampled from a woman older than 75 with acute or convalescent COVID-19.

This chain joins TRBV18 and TRBJ1-2, with a weak D call TRBD1 (6 bases). Germline CDR1 and CDR2: KGHSH and LQKENI. This CDR3 has 15 residues. Deletions cut 6 bases from V and 6 bases from J, with 20 bases between. The CDR3, as DNA: TGTGCCAGCTCCGCCCGGTTACAGGGAGAGGATGGCTACACCTTC. Amino acid sequence: CASSARLQGEDGYTF.

The V gene is TRBV19, the J gene TRBJ1-6, with TRBD1 as a possible D gene (5 bases). The CDR3 has 14 amino acids. V lost 6 bases to trimming and J lost 7 bases, with 13 bases between them. Germline CDR1 and CDR2: LNHDA and SQIVND (reference sequence). The CDR3 DNA reads TGTGCCAGTAGCGCCGTGGGGGGGAATTCACCCCTCCACTTT. Its translation is CASSAVGGNSPLHF.

The genes are TRBV5-1 and TRBJ1-2; TRBD1 might be the D (5 bases). CDR3 length equals 16 residues. Germline V gene data show CDR1 as SGHRS and CDR2 as YFSETQ. Trimming stripped 0 bases from V and 5 bases from J, with 17 bases between. The CDR3 loop is CASSLESQTAGYGYTF. CDR3 DNA sequence: TGCGCCAGCAGCTTGGAGAGTCAGACGGCAGGGTATGGCTACACCTTC.

This chain connects TRBV6-1 to TRBJ1-4, with 7 bases that match TRBD1. The trim removed 3 bases at V and 3 bases at J, leaving 7 bases unmatched. Germline V gene data show CDR1 as MNHNS and CDR2 as SASEGT. The CDR3 has 16 residues. The CDR3 is CASSDFTGVANEKLFF. The CDR3 DNA follows: TGTGCCAGCAGTGATTTTACAGGGGTGGCTAATGAAAAACTGTTTTTT.

The J gene is TRBJ2-2, the V gene TRBV5-1; tentative D call: TRBD1 (6 bases). The CDR3 spans 17 residues. Trimming cost V 2 bases and J 0 bases, with 14 bases left between them. Germline V CDR1 and CDR2: SGHRS, YFSETQ. Here the CDR3 reads CASSFSWDTANTGELFF. In nucleotides, the CDR3 is TGCGCCAGCAGCTTTAGCTGGGACACGGCGAACACCGGGGAGCTGTTTTTT.

V and J are TRBV2 and TRBJ2-3; TRBD2 matches at 11 bases. In germline, CDR1 is SNHLY, CDR2 FYNNEI. The J segment lost 2 bases and the V segment lost 6 bases, leaving 7 bases of the junction unmatched. This CDR3 is built from 16 residues. The CDR3 nucleotides read TGTGCCAGCAGGACGATAGCGGGAGGGACCACAGATACGCAGTATTTT. As protein: CASRTIAGGTTDTQYF.

This chain joins TRBV9 and TRBJ1-2, with 9 bases identical to TRBD1. Per germline, CDR1 SGDLS and CDR2 YYNGEE. After removal of 4 bases from V and 8 bases from J, the junction contained 6 bases not matched to a gene. This CDR3 region has 13 residues. CDR3 sequence: CASSPGQGKGYTF. CDR3 DNA sequence: TGTGCCAGCAGCCCGGGACAGGGCAAAGGCTACACCTTC.

This clone has just a few counts. The V gene is TRBV10-1, the J gene TRBJ1-1; D may be TRBD1 (5 bases). The CDR3 runs to 13 residues. In germline, CDR1 is WNHNN, CDR2 SYGVQD (reference sequence). The V end was cut by 7 bases, the J end by 0 bases, with 9 bases between. Here the CDR3 reads CASMDNMNTEAFF. Here the CDR3 DNA reads TGCGCCAGCATGGACAACATGAACACTGAAGCTTTCTTT.

This chain uses TRBV2 with TRBJ1-5, with TRBD1 matching 7 bases. V was clipped by 6 bases and J by 2 bases; unmatched bases: 4. The CDR3 is made up of 14 amino acids. CDR1 is SNHLY, CDR2 FYNNEI, per germline. The CDR3 coding sequence is TGTGCCAGCAGGACAGGGTTGGGCAATCAGCCCCAGCATTTT. Its translation: CASRTGLGNQPQHF.